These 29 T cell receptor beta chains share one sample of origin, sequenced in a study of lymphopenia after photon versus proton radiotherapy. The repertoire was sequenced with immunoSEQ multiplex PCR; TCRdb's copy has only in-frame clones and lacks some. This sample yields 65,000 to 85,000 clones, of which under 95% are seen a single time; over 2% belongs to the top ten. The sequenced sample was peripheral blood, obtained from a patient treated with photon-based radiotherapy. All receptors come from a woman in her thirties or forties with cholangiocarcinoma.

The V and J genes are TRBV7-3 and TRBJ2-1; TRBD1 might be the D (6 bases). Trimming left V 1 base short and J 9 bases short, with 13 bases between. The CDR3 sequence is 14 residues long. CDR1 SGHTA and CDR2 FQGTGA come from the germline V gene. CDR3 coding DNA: TGTGCCAGCAGCTTAATTCTGGGGGCTGGTGAGCAGTTCTTC. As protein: CASSLILGAGEQFF.

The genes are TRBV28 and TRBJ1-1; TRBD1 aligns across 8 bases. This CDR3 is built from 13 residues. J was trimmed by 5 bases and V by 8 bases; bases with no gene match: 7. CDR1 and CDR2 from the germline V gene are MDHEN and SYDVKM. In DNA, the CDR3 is TGTGCCAGCGGTGACAGGGGAGGGACTGAAGCTTTCTTT. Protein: CASGDRGGTEAFF.

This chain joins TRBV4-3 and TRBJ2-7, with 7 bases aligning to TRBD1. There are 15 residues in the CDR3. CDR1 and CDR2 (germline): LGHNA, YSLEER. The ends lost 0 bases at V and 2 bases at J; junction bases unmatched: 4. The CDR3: CASSQDRGSTYEQYF. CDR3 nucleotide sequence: TGCGCCAGCAGCCAAGACAGGGGGTCCACCTACGAGCAGTACTTC.

Written as DNA, the CDR3 is TGTGCCAGCAGCTGGGGGACAGGGGGGCCCCTGAACACTGAAGCTTTCTTT. Translated: CASSWGTGGPLNTEAFF. This rearrangement joins TRBV13 to TRBJ1-1; 11 bases align to TRBD1. The germline CDR1 and CDR2 sequences are PRHDT and FYEKMQ (reference sequence). The CDR3 is made up of 17 amino acids. J was trimmed by 0 bases and V by 4 bases; bases with no gene match: 7.

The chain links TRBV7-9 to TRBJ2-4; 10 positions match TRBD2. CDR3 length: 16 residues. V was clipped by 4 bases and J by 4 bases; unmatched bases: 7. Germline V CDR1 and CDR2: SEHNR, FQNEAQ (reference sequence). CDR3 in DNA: TGTGCCAGCAGCTCGAGCGGGAGGGTGGGAAAAAACATTCAGTACTTC. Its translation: CASSSSGRVGKNIQYF.

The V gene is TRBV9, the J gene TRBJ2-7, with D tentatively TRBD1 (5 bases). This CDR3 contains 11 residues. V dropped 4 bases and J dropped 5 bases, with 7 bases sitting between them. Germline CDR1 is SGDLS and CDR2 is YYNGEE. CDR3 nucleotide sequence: TGTGCCAGCAGCCCAGGGAACGAGCAGTACTTC. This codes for CASSPGNEQYF.

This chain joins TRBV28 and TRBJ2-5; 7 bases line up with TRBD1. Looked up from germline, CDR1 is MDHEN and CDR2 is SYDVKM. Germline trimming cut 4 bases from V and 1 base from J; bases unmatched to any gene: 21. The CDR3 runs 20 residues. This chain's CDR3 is CASSSLPGLPTGRPQETQYF. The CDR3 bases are TGTGCCAGCAGTTCGCTCCCGGGGTTACCGACAGGGCGGCCCCAAGAGACCCAGTACTTC.

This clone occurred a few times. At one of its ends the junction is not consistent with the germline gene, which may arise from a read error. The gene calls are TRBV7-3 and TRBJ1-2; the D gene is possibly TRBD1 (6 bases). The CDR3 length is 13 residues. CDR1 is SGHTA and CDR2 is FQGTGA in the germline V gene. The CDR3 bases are TGTGCCAGCAGCTATTCCACGTATTCAGGGGCTATCTTC. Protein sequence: CASSYSTYSGAIF.

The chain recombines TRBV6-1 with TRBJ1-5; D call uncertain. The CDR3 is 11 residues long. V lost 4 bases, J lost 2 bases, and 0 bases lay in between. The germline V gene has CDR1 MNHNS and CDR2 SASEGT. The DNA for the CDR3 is TGTGCCAGCAGTGGCAATCAGCCCCAGCATTTT. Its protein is CASSGNQPQHF.

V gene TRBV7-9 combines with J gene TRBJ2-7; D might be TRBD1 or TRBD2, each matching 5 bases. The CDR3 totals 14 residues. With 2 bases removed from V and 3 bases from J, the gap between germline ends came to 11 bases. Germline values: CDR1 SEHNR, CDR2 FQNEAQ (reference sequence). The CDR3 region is CASSLTGPDYEQYF. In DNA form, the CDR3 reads TGTGCCAGCAGCTTAACGGGACCCGACTACGAGCAGTACTTC.

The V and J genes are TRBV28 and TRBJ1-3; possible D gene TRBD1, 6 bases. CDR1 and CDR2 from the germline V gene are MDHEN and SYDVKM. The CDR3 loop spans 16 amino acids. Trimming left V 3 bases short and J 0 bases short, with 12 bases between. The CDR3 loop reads CASSFGWGLSGNTIYF. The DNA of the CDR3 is TGTGCCAGCAGTTTTGGTTGGGGGCTCTCTGGAAACACCATATATTTT.

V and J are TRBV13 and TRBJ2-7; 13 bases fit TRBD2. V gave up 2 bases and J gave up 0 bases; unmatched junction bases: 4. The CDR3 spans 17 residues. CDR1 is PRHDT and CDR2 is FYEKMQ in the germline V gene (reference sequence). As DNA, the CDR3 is TGTGCCAGCAGCTTACGGACTAGCGGGGGACCCTCCTACGAGCAGTACTTC. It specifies CASSLRTSGGPSYEQYF.

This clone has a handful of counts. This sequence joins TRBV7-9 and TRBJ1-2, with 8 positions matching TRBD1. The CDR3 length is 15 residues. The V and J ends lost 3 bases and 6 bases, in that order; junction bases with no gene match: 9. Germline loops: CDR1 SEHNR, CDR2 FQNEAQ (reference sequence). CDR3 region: CASSFSLAGGNGYTF. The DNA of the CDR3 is TGTGCCAGCAGCTTCTCCTTGGCAGGGGGCAATGGCTACACCTTC.

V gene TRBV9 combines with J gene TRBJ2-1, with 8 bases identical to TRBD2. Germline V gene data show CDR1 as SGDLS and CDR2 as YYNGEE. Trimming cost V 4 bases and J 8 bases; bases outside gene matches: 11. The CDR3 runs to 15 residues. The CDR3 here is CASSSSGRGADEQFF. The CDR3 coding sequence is TGTGCCAGCAGCAGCTCGGGGCGGGGGGCTGATGAGCAGTTCTTC. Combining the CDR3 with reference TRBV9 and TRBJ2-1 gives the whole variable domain DSGVTQTPKHLITATGQRVTLRCSPRSGDLSVYWYQQSLDQGLQFLIQYYNGEERAKGNILERFSAQQFPDLHSELNLSSLELGDSALYFCASSSSGRGADEQFFGPGTRLTVL.

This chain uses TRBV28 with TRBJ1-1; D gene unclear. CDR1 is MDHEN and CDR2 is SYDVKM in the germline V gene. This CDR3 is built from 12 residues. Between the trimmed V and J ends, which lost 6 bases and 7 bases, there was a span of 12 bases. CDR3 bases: TGTGCCAGCAGCGTTACCCTAATTGAAGCTTTCTTT. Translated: CASSVTLIEAFF.

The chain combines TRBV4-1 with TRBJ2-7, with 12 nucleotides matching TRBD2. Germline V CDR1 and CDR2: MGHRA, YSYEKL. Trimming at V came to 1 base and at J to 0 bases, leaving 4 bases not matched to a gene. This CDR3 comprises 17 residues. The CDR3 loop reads CASSQGLAGAVSYEQYF. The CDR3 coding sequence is TGCGCCAGCAGCCAAGGACTAGCGGGGGCTGTCTCCTACGAGCAGTACTTC.

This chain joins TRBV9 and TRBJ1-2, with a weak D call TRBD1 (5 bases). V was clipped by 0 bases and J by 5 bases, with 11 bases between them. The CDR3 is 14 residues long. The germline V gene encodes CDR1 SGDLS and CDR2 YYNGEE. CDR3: CASSVDDSLYGYTF. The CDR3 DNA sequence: TGTGCCAGCAGCGTAGACGACAGCTTGTATGGCTACACCTTC.

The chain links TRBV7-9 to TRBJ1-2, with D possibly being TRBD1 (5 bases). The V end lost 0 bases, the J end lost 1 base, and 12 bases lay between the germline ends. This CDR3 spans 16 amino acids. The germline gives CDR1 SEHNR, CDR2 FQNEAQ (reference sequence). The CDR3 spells CASSLALGGINYGYTF. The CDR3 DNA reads TGTGCCAGCAGCTTAGCGCTTGGGGGGATTAACTATGGCTACACCTTC.

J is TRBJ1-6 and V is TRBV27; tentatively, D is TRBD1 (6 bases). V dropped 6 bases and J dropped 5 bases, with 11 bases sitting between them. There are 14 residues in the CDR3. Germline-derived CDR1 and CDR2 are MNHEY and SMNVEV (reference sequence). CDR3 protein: CASRFRGDNSPLHF. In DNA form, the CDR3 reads TGTGCCAGCAGGTTCAGGGGAGATAATTCACCCCTCCACTTT.

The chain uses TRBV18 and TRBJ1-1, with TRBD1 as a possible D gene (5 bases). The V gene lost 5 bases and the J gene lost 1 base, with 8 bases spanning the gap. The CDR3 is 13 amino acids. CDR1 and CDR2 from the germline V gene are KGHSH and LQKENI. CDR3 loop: CASSVQGNTEAFF. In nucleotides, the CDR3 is TGTGCCAGCTCAGTCCAGGGGAACACTGAAGCTTTCTTT.

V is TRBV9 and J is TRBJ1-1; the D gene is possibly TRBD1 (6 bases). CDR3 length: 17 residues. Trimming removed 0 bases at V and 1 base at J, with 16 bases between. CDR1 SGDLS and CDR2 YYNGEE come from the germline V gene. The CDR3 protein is CASSVGGAGEENTEAFF. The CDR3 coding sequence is TGTGCCAGCAGCGTAGGAGGGGCAGGGGAGGAGAACACTGAAGCTTTCTTT.

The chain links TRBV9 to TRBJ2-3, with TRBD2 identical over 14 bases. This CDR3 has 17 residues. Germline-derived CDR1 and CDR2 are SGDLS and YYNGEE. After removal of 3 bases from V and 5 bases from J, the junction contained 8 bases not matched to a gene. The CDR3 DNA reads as TGTGCCAGCAGCGAGGGACTAGCGGGAGCGAGAATAGATACGCAGTATTTT. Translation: CASSEGLAGARIDTQYF. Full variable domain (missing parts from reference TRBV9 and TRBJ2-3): DSGVTQTPKHLITATGQRVTLRCSPRSGDLSVYWYQQSLDQGLQFLIQYYNGEERAKGNILERFSAQQFPDLHSELNLSSLELGDSALYFCASSEGLAGARIDTQYFGPGTRLTVL.

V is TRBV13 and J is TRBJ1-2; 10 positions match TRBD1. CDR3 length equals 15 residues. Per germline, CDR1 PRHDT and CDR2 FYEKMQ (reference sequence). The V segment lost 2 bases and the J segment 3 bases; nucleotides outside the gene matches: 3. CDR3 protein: CASSLRGQGYYGYTF. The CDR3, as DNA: TGTGCCAGCAGCTTAAGGGGACAGGGGTACTATGGCTACACCTTC.

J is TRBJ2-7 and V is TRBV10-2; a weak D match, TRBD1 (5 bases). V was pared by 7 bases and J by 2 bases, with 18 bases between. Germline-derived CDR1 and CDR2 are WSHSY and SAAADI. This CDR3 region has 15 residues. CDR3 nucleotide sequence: TGCGCCAGCACCCTGGGGCCAGATAAGGCCTACGAGCAGTACTTC. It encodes CASTLGPDKAYEQYF.

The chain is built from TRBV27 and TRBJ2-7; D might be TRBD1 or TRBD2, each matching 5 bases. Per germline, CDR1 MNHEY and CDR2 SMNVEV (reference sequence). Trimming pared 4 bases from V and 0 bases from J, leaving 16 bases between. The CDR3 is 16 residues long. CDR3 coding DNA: TGTGCCAGCAGTTACCAGGGACCCCGGAGCTCCTACGAGCAGTACTTC. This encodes CASSYQGPRSSYEQYF.

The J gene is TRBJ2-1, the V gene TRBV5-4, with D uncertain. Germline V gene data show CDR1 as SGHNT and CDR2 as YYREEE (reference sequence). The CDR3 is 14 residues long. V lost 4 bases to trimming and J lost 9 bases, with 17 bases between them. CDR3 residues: CASSLPDFGGEQFF. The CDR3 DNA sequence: TGTGCCAGCAGCCTACCTGACTTTGGCGGTGAGCAGTTCTTC.

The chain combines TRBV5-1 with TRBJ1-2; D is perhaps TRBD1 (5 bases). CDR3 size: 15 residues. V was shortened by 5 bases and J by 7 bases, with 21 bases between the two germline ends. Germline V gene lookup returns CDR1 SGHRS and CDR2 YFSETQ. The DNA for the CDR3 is TGCGCCAGCAGACTCGGGGCGGGTGTTGAGGCTGGCTACACCTTC. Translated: CASRLGAGVEAGYTF. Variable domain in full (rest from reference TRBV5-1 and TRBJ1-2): KAGVTQTPRYLIKTRGQQVTLSCSPISGHRSVSWYQQTPGQGLQFLFEYFSETQRNKGNFPGRFSGRQFSNSRSEMNVSTLELGDSALYLCASRLGAGVEAGYTFGSGTRLTVV.

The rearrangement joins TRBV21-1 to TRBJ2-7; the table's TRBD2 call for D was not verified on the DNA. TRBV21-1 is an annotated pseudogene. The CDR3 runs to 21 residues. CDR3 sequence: CASRKGMGASGGTRPNYEQYF. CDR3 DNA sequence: TGTGCCAGCAGAAAGGGGATGGGGGCTAGCGGGGGAACTCGACCAAACTACGAGCAGTACTTC.

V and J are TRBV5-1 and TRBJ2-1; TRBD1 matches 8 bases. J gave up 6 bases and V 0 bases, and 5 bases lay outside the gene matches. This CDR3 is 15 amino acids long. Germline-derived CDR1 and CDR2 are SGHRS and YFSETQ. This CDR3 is CASSLGGTGVNEQFF. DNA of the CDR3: TGCGCCAGCAGCTTGGGCGGGACAGGAGTCAATGAGCAGTTCTTC.